A selection of T cell receptor beta chains follows, all from one sample in a study of blood T cell repertoires in COVID-19. Produced via immunoSEQ multiplex PCR; TCRdb's table is partial and in-frame only. Found here are a few hundred thousand clones, around 87% of them singletons; the top ten hold less than 11%. The sequenced material came from peripheral blood. These receptor sequences come from a woman aged 25 to 39 with COVID-19, enrolled during active disease. Each CDR3 is given with its conserved first and last residue. A D gene is named only where the DNA matches it firmly. Clone size is given for some rows only: seen once, a few or many times, or a class if the clone is expanded.

. | TRBD1 | TRBJ2-2 | TRBV10-2 | CAGRTGDTGELFF | TGCGCCGGGAGAACAGGGGACACCGGGGAGCTGTTTTTT
. | TRBD1 | TRBJ2-7 | TRBV5-4 | CASSSYRQGAYEQYF | TGTGCCAGCAGCTCATACAGACAGGGGGCCTACGAGCAGTACTTC
. | TRBD1 | TRBJ1-1 | TRBV7-9 | CASSTGQLMNTEAFF | TGTGCCAGCAGCACGGGACAGCTGATGAACACTGAAGCTTTCTTT
. | . | TRBJ1-2 | TRBV9 | CASSDRANYGYTF | TGTGCCAGCAGTGACAGAGCTAACTATGGCTACACCTTC
. | . | TRBJ1-2 | TRBV3-1/TRBV3-2 | CASSQDSRYGYTF | TGTGCCAGCAGCCAAGATAGTCGATATGGCTACACCTTC
. | . | TRBJ2-1 | TRBV6-5 | CASSYVNLVDEQFF | TGTGCCAGCAGTTACGTCAATCTAGTGGATGAGCAGTTCTTC
. | . | TRBJ1-6 | TRBV30 | CAWSLNRVGSPLHF | TGTGCCTGGAGCCTCAACCGGGTGGGTTCACCCCTCCACTTT
. | . | TRBJ2-5 | TRBV7-2 | CASSLRDRIGETQYF | TGTGCCAGCAGCCTCCGGGATCGTATTGGAGAGACCCAGTACTTC
. | TRBD1 | TRBJ1-5 | TRBV28 | CASSVWTGNGKGPQHF | TGTGCCAGCAGTGTCTGGACAGGAAATGGTAAAGGGCCCCAGCATTTT
. | . | TRBJ2-5 | TRBV5-4 | CASSFRGEETQYF | TGTGCCAGCAGCTTCAGGGGTGAAGAGACCCAGTACTTC
. | . | TRBJ1-6 | TRBV28 | CASSPRVISPLHF | TGTGCCAGCAGTCCTCGGGTCATTTCACCCCTCCACTTT
. | TRBD2 | TRBJ2-3 | TRBV4-3 | CASSQGLAGGDTQYF | TGCGCCAGCAGCCAAGGACTAGCGGGTGGGGATACGCAGTATTTT
. | TRBD1 | TRBJ2-7 | TRBV7-7 | CASSSGQGDEQYF | TGTGCTAGCAGCTCGGGACAGGGGGACGAGCAGTACTTC
. | . | TRBJ2-2 | TRBV19 | CASSIDLVRAGTGELFF | TGTGCCAGTAGTATAGACCTCGTGAGGGCGGGCACCGGGGAGCTGTTTTTT
. | TRBD1 | TRBJ2-7 | TRBV11-2 | CASSPGTGRTPYEQYF | TGTGCCAGCAGCCCGGGGACAGGGCGAACCCCCTACGAGCAGTACTTC
. | . | TRBJ1-4 | TRBV12-5 | CKGGTLGEKLFF | TGCAAGGGGGGGACTCTAGGTGAAAAACTGTTTTTT
. | TRBD2 | TRBJ2-3 | TRBV2 | CASTTSGPRGDTQYF | TGTGCCAGCACCACTAGCGGTCCACGGGGAGATACGCAGTATTTT
. | TRBD1 | TRBJ1-5 | TRBV9 | CASSATGNSNQPQHF | TGTGCCAGCAGCGCGACAGGGAATAGCAATCAGCCCCAGCATTTT
. | TRBD2 | TRBJ2-2 | TRBV24-1 | CATGGDSTGELFF | TGTGCCACGGGGGGGGACTCAACCGGGGAGCTGTTTTTT
. | TRBD2 | TRBJ2-3 | TRBV7-2 | CASSLGSGTVADTQYF | TGTGCCAGCAGCTTAGGAAGCGGGACGGTGGCAGATACGCAGTATTTT
. | TRBD1 | TRBJ2-7 | TRBV19 | CASSSGTGVIEQYF | TGTGCCAGTAGTTCCGGGACAGGGGTGATCGAGCAGTACTTC
. | . | TRBJ2-1 | TRBV4-1 | CASSQAPADEQFF | TGCGCCAGCAGCCAGGCACCTGCTGATGAGCAGTTCTTC
. | TRBD1 | TRBJ1-2 | TRBV5-1 | CASSLSGGLYGYTF | TGCGCCAGCAGCTTGTCAGGGGGGCTCTATGGCTACACCTTC
. | . | TRBJ2-1 | TRBV18 | CASSPARGNEQFF | TGTGCCAGCTCACCCGCCAGGGGTAACGAGCAGTTCTTC
. | . | TRBJ1-2 | TRBV29-1 | CSVEEMGSYGYTF | TGCAGCGTTGAAGAAATGGGCAGCTATGGCTACACCTTC
. | TRBD1 | TRBJ1-6 | TRBV19 | CASSWGTGVSPLHF | TGTGCCAGTAGCTGGGGTACAGGGGTTTCACCCCTCCACTTT
. | TRBD1 | TRBJ2-7 | TRBV11-2 | CASSRDRGYTYEQYF | TGTGCCAGCAGTCGGGACAGGGGTTATACCTACGAGCAGTACTTC
few | TRBD1 | TRBJ1-1 | TRBV28 | CASSSGQSGEAFF | TGTGCCAGCAGTTCGGGACAGTCCGGTGAAGCTTTCTTT
. | TRBD2 | TRBJ2-2 | TRBV7-9 | CASSPSASGSGELFF | TGTGCCAGCAGCCCTTCAGCTAGCGGGAGCGGGGAGCTGTTTTTT
once | . | TRBJ2-1 | TRBV4-1 | CASSQPKGGESYNEQFF | TGCGCCAGCAGCCAACCAAAGGGCGGGGAGTCCTACAATGAGCAGTTCTTC
. | TRBD2 | TRBJ2-3 | TRBV7-9 | CASSSGLAASTDTQYF | TGTGCCAGCAGCTCCGGACTAGCGGCAAGCACAGATACGCAGTATTTT
. | . | TRBJ1-6 | TRBV7-8 | CASSLLMARGANNSPLHF | TGTGCCAGCAGCTTACTTATGGCGCGGGGCGCGAATAATTCACCCCTCCACTTT
. | TRBD2 | TRBJ2-3 | TRBV11-2 | CASSPSGIGTDTQYF | TGTGCCAGCAGCCCCAGCGGGATAGGCACAGATACGCAGTATTTT
. | . | TRBJ1-3 | TRBV3-1/TRBV3-2 | CASELGRGNTIYF | TGTGCCAGCGAGCTGGGCCGCGGAAACACCATATATTTT
. | . | TRBJ1-6 | TRBV16 | CASSQLMENSPLHF | TGTGCCAGCAGCCAATTGATGGAGAATTCACCCCTCCACTTT
. | . | TRBJ2-2 | TRBV7-2 | CASSLAGGDTGELFF | TGTGCCAGCAGCTTAGCCGGAGGGGACACCGGGGAGCTGTTTTTT
. | . | TRBJ2-5 | TRBV21-1 | CASSKEGPTGGARETQYF | TGTGCCAGCAGCAAAGAAGGTCCAACAGGGGGCGCGAGGGAGACCCAGTACTTC
. | . | TRBJ2-7 | TRBV3-1/TRBV3-2 | CASSQSSLQQYF | TGTGCCAGCAGCCAAAGTAGCTTACAGCAGTACTTC
few | TRBD1 | TRBJ1-1 | TRBV11-2 | CASRPTGGLNTEAFF | TGTGCCAGCAGACCGACAGGGGGACTGAACACTGAAGCTTTCTTT
. | TRBD1 | TRBJ1-2 | TRBV5-4 | CASSDRDRFIYGYTF | TGTGCCAGCAGCGACCGGGACAGGTTTATCTATGGCTACACCTTC
. | . | TRBJ2-7 | TRBV9 | CASSVGRAYEQYF | TGTGCCAGCAGCGTAGGGCGGGCCTACGAGCAGTACTTC
. | TRBD2 | TRBJ2-1 | TRBV2 | CASSDGLALNEQFF | TGTGCCAGCAGTGACGGACTAGCCCTCAATGAGCAGTTCTTC
. | . | TRBJ1-1 | TRBV10-1 | CASNGWGMNTEAFF | TGCGCCAGCAATGGTTGGGGCATGAACACTGAAGCTTTCTTT
few | . | TRBJ1-5 | TRBV5-1 | CASSLDAGSRSQHF | TGCGCCAGCAGCTTGGACGCCGGGAGTCGGTCCCAGCATTTT
once | TRBD1 | TRBJ1-1 | TRBV5-1 | CASSTGGNTEAFF | TGCGCCAGCAGCACAGGGGGGAACACTGAAGCTTTCTTT
once | TRBD2 | TRBJ2-1 | TRBV5-1 | CASSPSGTSGMNEQFF | TGCGCCAGCAGCCCCTCAGGGACTAGCGGGATGAATGAGCAGTTCTTC
many | TRBD1 | TRBJ2-1 | TRBV2 | CASRDRGPEQFF | TGTGCCAGCAGGGACAGGGGTCCTGAGCAGTTCTTC
. | . | TRBJ2-4 | TRBV10-2 | CASSEGAVQYF | TGCGCCAGCAGTGAGGGAGCCGTTCAGTACTTC